This TCR beta chain stems from a study of blood T cell repertoires in COVID-19. About the research overall: Acute and convalescent COVID-19 specimens originated in the United States, Italy and Spain. T cells, B-cell-depleted T cells, or PBMCs provided the cDNA or gDNA that served as material.

There are 11 residues in the CDR3. V shed 6 bases and J shed 1 base, with 3 bases lying between them. Germline loops: CDR1 KGHSH, CDR2 LQKENI. Study processing details: Nucleated cell number was recorded as an estimate derived from reference gene primer amplification. The data were produced by immunoSEQ multiplex PCR, yet TCRdb's version contains in-frame clones alone and is incomplete. V, J and clone size are those of that table, while D and trimming were read from the DNA. This sample yields more than 200,000 clones, of which around nine tenths are seen a single time; approximately 1.7% belongs to the top ten. Two negative PCRs, clearance, or symptom resolution had been documented for recovered Cohort 3 donors.

The rearrangement joins TRBV18 to TRBJ2-5; D is unclear. The sequence was obtained from a woman in her forties or fifties who had recovered from COVID-19. Sequencing used PBMCs or T cells enriched from blood (not recorded which). For the CDR3, the DNA is TGTGCCAGCTCTCTCCAAGAGACCCAGTACTTC. Residues: CASSLQETQYF.